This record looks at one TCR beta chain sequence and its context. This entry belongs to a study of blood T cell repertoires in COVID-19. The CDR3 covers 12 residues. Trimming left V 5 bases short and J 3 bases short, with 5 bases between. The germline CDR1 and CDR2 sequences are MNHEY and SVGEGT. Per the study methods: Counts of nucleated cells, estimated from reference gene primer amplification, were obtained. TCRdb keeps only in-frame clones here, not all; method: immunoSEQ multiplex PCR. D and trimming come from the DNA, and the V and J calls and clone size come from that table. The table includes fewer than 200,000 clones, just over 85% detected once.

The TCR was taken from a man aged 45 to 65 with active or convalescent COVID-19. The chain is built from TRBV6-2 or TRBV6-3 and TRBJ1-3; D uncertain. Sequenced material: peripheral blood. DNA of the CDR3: TGTGCCAGCAGTAACAGTGGAAACACCATATATTTT. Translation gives CASSNSGNTIYF.